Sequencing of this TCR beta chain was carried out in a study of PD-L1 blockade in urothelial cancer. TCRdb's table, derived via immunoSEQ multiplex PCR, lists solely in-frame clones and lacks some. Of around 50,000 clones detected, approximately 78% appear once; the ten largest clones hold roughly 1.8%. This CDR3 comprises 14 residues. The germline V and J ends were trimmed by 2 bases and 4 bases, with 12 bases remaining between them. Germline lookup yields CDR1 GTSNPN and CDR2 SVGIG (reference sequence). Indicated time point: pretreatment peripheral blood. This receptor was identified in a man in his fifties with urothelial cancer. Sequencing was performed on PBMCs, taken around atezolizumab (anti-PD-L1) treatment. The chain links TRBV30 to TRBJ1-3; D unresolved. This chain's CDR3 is CAWSTGLGGNTIYF. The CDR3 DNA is TGTGCCTGGAGTACCGGACTCGGAGGAAACACCATATATTTT.